The rows below give T cell receptor beta chains drawn from one sample of a study of T-cell memory formation after mild COVID-19. One entry per CDR3 protein results from TCRdb running MiXCR on the 5' RACE reads. The sample has approximately 570,000 distinct CDR3 sequences, 18% seen once. The sample was PBMCs or a T cell subset sorted from them (not recorded which). The receptors were sampled from an adult woman who had mild COVID-19 (a few samples of this study predate the infection). Cell type and time point are not known. CDR3s include the opening cysteine and the closing phenylalanine or tryptophan. Fields, in order: J gene, V gene, D gene, clone size, CDR3 protein. A D gene is named only where the DNA matches it firmly. Clone size is shown for a subset of rows, as once, few, many or a class of expanded clone.

TRBJ2-3,TRBV27,NA,few,CASSFTGTTRVDTQYF
TRBJ2-7,TRBV2,NA,few,CASSTGVSYEQYF
TRBJ2-1,TRBV7-9,TRBD1,many,CASPGTGGNEQFF
TRBJ2-3,TRBV7-3,NA,NA,CASSPTPADTQYF
TRBJ2-3,TRBV4-2,TRBD2,NA,CASSQAGGAVDTQYF
TRBJ2-4,TRBV9,NA,NA,CASSTSSPPQNIQYF
TRBJ2-2,TRBV7-9,NA,NA,CASSPSRGSTGELFF
TRBJ2-1,TRBV29-1,TRBD2,few,CSAVGLAGGLEQFF
TRBJ2-1,TRBV6-2/TRBV6-3,TRBD2,few,CASSWTPGTSGYNEQFF
TRBJ2-5,TRBV24-1,NA,few,CATSVNGRETQYF
TRBJ1-6,TRBV28,NA,few,CASRTGTANSPLHF
TRBJ1-2,TRBV10-3,NA,NA,CAISDLQASSGYGYTF
TRBJ2-3,TRBV14,NA,NA,CASSPVGGSSTDTQYF
TRBJ2-2,TRBV6-6,NA,many,CASTPYGTNTGELFF
TRBJ2-7,TRBV6-2/TRBV6-3,NA,NA,CASMGDKDEQYF
TRBJ1-2,TRBV7-9,NA,few,CASSLAHSPNYGYTF
TRBJ2-7,TRBV7-2,NA,NA,CASSSTSSHEQYF
TRBJ2-5,TRBV7-3,NA,many,CASSLYQETQYF
TRBJ1-3,TRBV30,NA,NA,CAWSFGSGNTIYF
TRBJ2-7,TRBV2,TRBD1,many,CASRDPGQGFSYEQYF
TRBJ2-6,TRBV7-2,TRBD1,NA,CASSFRTGTGANVLTF
TRBJ1-5,TRBV2,NA,few,CASSEAAGVYNQPQHF
TRBJ2-7,TRBV30,TRBD1,few,CAWSGQGNEQYF
TRBJ1-6,TRBV15,NA,NA,CATSRDNQGPRNSPLHF
TRBJ2-7,TRBV10-3,TRBD2,few,CAISETTAGARSYEQYF
TRBJ2-1,TRBV10-3,NA,NA,CAISLSRFRSPGYNEQFF
TRBJ2-5,TRBV13,TRBD2,few,CASSSYRLAGQETQYF
TRBJ2-7,TRBV24-1,NA,few,CATPRGGEQYF
TRBJ1-5,TRBV19,NA,NA,CASSLPTAGFNQPQHF
TRBJ2-1,TRBV5-1,NA,NA,CASSEGTYSYNEQFF
TRBJ2-5,TRBV3-1,NA,few,CASSRRTAQETQYF
TRBJ1-1,TRBV11-3,NA,few,CASSLAGGRDTEAFF
TRBJ2-3,TRBV10-2,NA,NA,CASRGSGTDTQYF
TRBJ1-5,TRBV7-9,TRBD1,many,CASSYDRDQPQHF
TRBJ2-1,TRBV10-3,NA,NA,CAISVSTYNEQFF
TRBJ2-3,TRBV10-3,TRBD1,few,CAISPDRVDTQYF
TRBJ2-7,TRBV12-3/TRBV12-4,NA,NA,CASSTGKGYEQYF